Each of the 19 T cell receptor beta chains below was sequenced from the same sample in a study of blood T cell repertoires in COVID-19. The table came from immunoSEQ multiplex PCR; TCRdb's copy has only in-frame clones and leaves some out. The data contain more than 150,000 clones, 94% of them singletons. Sequenced sample: peripheral blood. All receptors derive from a man under 40 with COVID-19, enrolled during active disease.

V and J are TRBV7-3 and TRBJ2-5; 7 bases fit TRBD2. Trimming at V came to 1 base and at J to 3 bases, leaving 5 bases not matched to a gene. This CDR3 has 15 amino acids. CDR1 is SGHTA, CDR2 FQGTGA, per germline. CDR3 nucleotide sequence: TGTGCCAGCAGCTTAAGGCGGGGGTCTAAAGAGACCCAGTACTTC. Protein sequence: CASSLRRGSKETQYF. The complete variable domain, with remaining parts taken from reference TRBV7-3 and TRBJ2-5, reads GAGVSQTPSNKVTEKGKYVELRCDPISGHTALYWYRQSLGQGPEFLIYFQGTGAADDSGLPNDRFFAVRPEGSVSTLKIQRTERGDSAVYLCASSLRRGSKETQYFGPGTRLLVL.

The rearrangement links TRBV30 to TRBJ1-2, with D hard to call. Trimming left V 1 base short and J 6 bases short, with 9 bases between. From germline, CDR1 is GTSNPN and CDR2 SVGIG (reference sequence). This CDR3 comprises 12 residues. The CDR3 spells CAWSGEVHGYTF. Written as DNA, the CDR3 is TGTGCCTGGAGTGGGGAGGTCCATGGCTACACCTTC.

The V gene is TRBV19, the J gene TRBJ2-5, with 10 bases that match TRBD1. The CDR3 length is 15 residues. V lost 6 bases, J lost 4 bases, and 8 bases stayed unmatched. Germline V gene sequence: CDR1 LNHDA, CDR2 SQIVND (reference sequence). CDR3 coding DNA: TGTGCCAGTAGCCTACCGGGGACAGGGGTAGAGACCCAGTACTTC. This codes for CASSLPGTGVETQYF.

The gene calls are TRBV19 and TRBJ1-1; D is unclear. The CDR3 spans 16 residues. Trimming cost V 6 bases and J 7 bases, with 24 bases left between them. Germline V CDR1 and CDR2: LNHDA, SQIVND (reference sequence). The CDR3 loop is CASSPFGGQFMVEAFF. The CDR3 nucleotides read TGTGCCAGTAGCCCCTTCGGAGGGCAGTTTATGGTTGAAGCTTTCTTT.

V gene TRBV11-2 combines with J gene TRBJ1-4, with no clear D. V lost 1 base and J 3 bases, leaving 6 bases between the germline ends. The CDR3 runs to 14 residues. Germline CDR1 reads SGHAT; CDR2 reads FQNNGV. The CDR3 loop is CASSLARANEKLFF. CDR3 DNA: TGTGCCAGCAGCTTAGCACGAGCTAATGAAAAACTGTTTTTT.

The chain joins TRBV19 to TRBJ2-7, with D maybe TRBD1 (6 bases). The germline V gene has CDR1 LNHDA and CDR2 SQIVND (reference sequence). This CDR3 comprises 13 residues. V lost 5 bases, J lost 6 bases, and 14 bases lay in between. In nucleotides, the CDR3 is TGTGCCAGTAGTGGACGACAGGCTGGCGAGCAGTACTTC. Protein product: CASSGRQAGEQYF.

This chain uses TRBV25-1 with TRBJ1-1; 9 nucleotides line up with TRBD1. CDR3 length equals 15 residues. CDR1 and CDR2 from the germline V gene are MGHDK and SYGVNS. With V trimmed by 5 bases and J by 7 bases, 11 bases remained unmatched. CDR3 protein: CASSPRDRASLEAFF. The CDR3 bases are TGTGCCAGCAGTCCCCGGGACAGGGCTAGTCTTGAAGCTTTCTTT.

This chain uses TRBV29-1 with TRBJ2-1, with D unclear. V lost 7 bases and J 9 bases, leaving 10 bases between the germline ends. The CDR3 sequence is 10 residues long. Germline loops: CDR1 SQVTM, CDR2 ANQGSEA. The CDR3 sequence: CSGLFSEQFF. CDR3 sequence (DNA): TGCAGCGGTTTGTTTAGTGAGCAGTTCTTC.

This chain connects TRBV6-1 to TRBJ1-2, with a weak D call TRBD1 (5 bases). Germline loops: CDR1 MNHNS, CDR2 SASEGT. This CDR3 is 15 amino acids long. V was trimmed by 3 bases and J by 3 bases, leaving 14 bases between them. This chain's CDR3 is CASSEATEGYYGYTF. CDR3 nucleotide sequence: TGTGCCAGCAGTGAGGCGACAGAAGGGTACTATGGCTACACCTTC.

The V call is TRBV12-3 or TRBV12-4, the J call TRBJ1-4; possibly TRBD1 for D (5 bases). Trimming removed 3 bases from V and 8 bases from J, with 10 bases in between. The CDR3 has 13 amino acids. DNA of the CDR3: TGTGCCAGCAGTTTCGGGGGGAGGGAAAAACTGTTTTTT. As protein: CASSFGGREKLFF.

This clone was recorded only once. The V gene is TRBV14, the J gene TRBJ2-1; the match to TRBD1 covers 8 bases. V dropped 4 bases and J dropped 5; count of bases not matched to a gene: 7. Germline CDR1 SGHDN, CDR2 FVKESK. There are 15 residues in the CDR3. CDR3 in DNA: TGTGCCAGCAGCCCCCTCAGGGGGCTGAACAATGAGCAGTTCTTC. Its translation: CASSPLRGLNNEQFF.

The V call is TRBV7-9, the J call TRBJ1-1; 7 nucleotides align to TRBD1. J was trimmed by 6 bases and V by 6 bases; bases with no gene match: 10. The CDR3 has 14 residues. The germline CDR1 and CDR2 sequences are SEHNR and FQNEAQ (reference sequence). The CDR3 spells CASSRDSLTSEAFF. As DNA, the CDR3 is TGTGCCAGCAGTCGGGACAGCTTAACATCTGAAGCTTTCTTT.

This clone was seen more than once but under ten times. This rearrangement joins TRBV4-2 to TRBJ1-5; D is undetermined. Germline V gene sequence: CDR1 LGHNA, CDR2 YNFKEQ. Trimming took 0 bases from V and 0 from J, leaving 6 bases between them. The CDR3 has 15 amino acids. The CDR3 loop is CASSQETNSNQPQHF. CDR3 in DNA: TGTGCCAGCAGCCAAGAGACAAATAGCAATCAGCCCCAGCATTTT.

The rearrangement joins TRBV5-1 to TRBJ2-1, with D maybe TRBD2 (7 bases). The V end was cut by 0 bases, the J end by 6 bases, with 19 bases between. Germline V gene sequence: CDR1 SGHRS, CDR2 YFSETQ. The CDR3 consists of 17 residues. The CDR3 here is CASSLGLIAGAGNEQFF. In nucleotides, the CDR3 is TGCGCCAGCAGCTTGGGGCTCATCGCGGGGGCTGGCAATGAGCAGTTCTTC.

The chain combines TRBV27 with TRBJ2-6; the D gene is possibly TRBD2 (6 bases). This CDR3 is 18 amino acids long. The germline V gene encodes CDR1 MNHEY and CDR2 SMNVEV (reference sequence). V was pared by 5 bases and J by 0 bases, with 17 bases between. The CDR3 here is CASSPDRDSISGANVLTF. CDR3 bases: TGTGCCAGCAGTCCCGACCGGGACTCTATCTCTGGGGCCAACGTCCTGACTTTC.

The chain links TRBV19 to TRBJ1-2; no clear D. Trimming took off 6 bases at V and 4 bases at J, with 9 bases between the two ends. This CDR3 has 12 residues. Germline V gene lookup returns CDR1 LNHDA and CDR2 SQIVND (reference sequence). The CDR3 sequence: CASRAAPYGYTF. In DNA, the CDR3 is TGTGCCAGTAGAGCAGCGCCCTATGGCTACACCTTC.

This clone was counted a single time. This chain links TRBV27 with TRBJ2-7, with TRBD2 identical over 11 bases. The CDR3 sequence is 21 residues long. V dropped 4 bases and J dropped 5; count of bases not matched to a gene: 25. Germline CDR1 MNHEY, CDR2 SMNVEV (reference sequence). CDR3 sequence reads: CASSCIFLMGPLSGGAHEQYF. The CDR3 region has the DNA TGTGCCAGCAGTTGTATCTTCCTTATGGGCCCGCTTAGCGGGGGGGCCCACGAGCAGTACTTC.

The chain has TRBV7-9 and TRBJ1-1, with D perhaps matching TRBD1 (5 bases). The length of the CDR3 is 15 residues. Germline V CDR1 and CDR2: SEHNR, FQNEAQ (reference sequence). The germline V and J ends were trimmed by 5 bases and 0 bases, with 13 bases remaining between them. This chain's CDR3 is CASSQGRDMNTEAFF. The CDR3 DNA reads as TGTGCCAGCAGCCAGGGCAGGGATATGAACACTGAAGCTTTCTTT.

This chain's CDR3 is CASRDTVNYGYTF. In DNA form, the CDR3 reads TGTGCCAGCAGGGACACAGTGAACTATGGCTACACCTTC. The chain couples TRBV6-5 to TRBJ1-2, with TRBD1 as a possible D gene (5 bases). Trimming took 6 bases from V and 2 from J, leaving 10 bases between them. Germline CDR1 and CDR2: MNHEY and SVGAGI. The CDR3 is 13 amino acids.